The rows below give T cell receptor beta chains drawn from one sample of a study of T cells after yellow fever vaccination. TCRdb re-analysed the 5' RACE reads in MiXCR, keeping a single row per CDR3 protein. In the table there are around 530,000 distinct CDR3 sequences, about 15% of which are singletons. The sample here was PBMCs, taken 5 days after the first yellow fever vaccination. These receptors all stem from a man between 18 and 35 years old who received the YFV17D yellow fever vaccine. The CDR3 runs from the conserved cysteine through the conserved F or W. The D gene is left open where the match is weak. Where a row states a size, it is once, few, many or the class of an expanded clone; other rows omit it.

abundance,j_gene,v_gene,d_gene,CDR3nt,CDR3aa
few,TRBJ2-1,TRBV11-2,TRBD1,TGTGCCAGCAGCCGTACGACCTTCTCGGGACAGGGCAACAATGAGCAGTTCTTC,CASSRTTFSGQGNNEQFF
-,TRBJ1-6,TRBV5-1,-,TGCGCCAGCAGCTTGGGGGTCGCTGGAACATTGCGGGCACCCCTCCACTTT,CASSLGVAGTLRAPLHF
few,TRBJ2-3,TRBV29-1,-,TGCAGCGTTGAGCGGGACGGCGAACTCACAGATACGCAGTATTTT,CSVERDGELTDTQYF
few,TRBJ1-2,TRBV5-6,-,TGTGCCAGCAGCTTGAAAAACTATGGCTACACCTTC,CASSLKNYGYTF
few,TRBJ1-5,TRBV18,TRBD1,TGTGCCAGCTCACCGACAGGGGCTGCAAATCAGCCCCAGCATTTT,CASSPTGAANQPQHF
-,TRBJ2-7,TRBV18,TRBD2,TGTGCCAGCTCACGCGGGGGGCTCATCTCCTACGAGCAGTACTTC,CASSRGGLISYEQYF
few,TRBJ2-3,TRBV19,TRBD2,TGTGCCAGTAGTATAAGCGGGGGGGCAGATACGCAGTATTTT,CASSISGGADTQYF
few,TRBJ2-1,TRBV5-4,-,TGTGCCAGCAGCTTGGTTTGGGGAAACAATGAGCAGTTCTTC,CASSLVWGNNEQFF
few,TRBJ2-7,TRBV3-1,-,TGTGCCAGCAGCCAAGAAGGGGGGGTCGAGCAGTACTTC,CASSQEGGVEQYF
-,TRBJ1-1,TRBV19,-,TGTGCCAGTAGTTCAGGGGCCTTGAACACTGAAGCTTTCTTT,CASSSGALNTEAFF
few,TRBJ1-3,TRBV12-3/TRBV12-4,TRBD1,TGTGCCAGCAGTTTGTGGGGACAGGGAGTTGGAAACACCATATATTTT,CASSLWGQGVGNTIYF
few,TRBJ1-6,TRBV7-2,-,TGTGCCAGCAGCTTAGTCCAGGGGATGAAGAGTCACCCCCTCCACTTT,CASSLVQGMKSHPLHF
few,TRBJ1-1,TRBV5-1,TRBD1,TGCGCCAGCAGCCTCGGGACAGGGTCGACTGAAGCTTTCTTT,CASSLGTGSTEAFF
few,TRBJ2-5,TRBV27,-,TGTGCCAGCAGTTTATCCGGTCCCGCGGGGACCCAGTACTTC,CASSLSGPAGTQYF
-,TRBJ1-1,TRBV29-1,-,TGCAGCGTTGAACTTGTCCTTGAAGCTTTCTTT,CSVELVLEAFF
-,TRBJ2-2,TRBV4-3,-,TGCGCCAGCAGCCAAGACCCGGGGCTTGGCACCGGGGAGCTGTTTTTT,CASSQDPGLGTGELFF
-,TRBJ1-1,TRBV4-3,-,TGCGCCAGCAGCCAACACAGCGGGGGTAGGAACACTGAAGCTTTCTTT,CASSQHSGGRNTEAFF
-,TRBJ2-1,TRBV7-9,-,TGTGCCAGCAGCGACCCCTTTATCGAGGAACAGGAGCAGTTCTTC,CASSDPFIEEQEQFF